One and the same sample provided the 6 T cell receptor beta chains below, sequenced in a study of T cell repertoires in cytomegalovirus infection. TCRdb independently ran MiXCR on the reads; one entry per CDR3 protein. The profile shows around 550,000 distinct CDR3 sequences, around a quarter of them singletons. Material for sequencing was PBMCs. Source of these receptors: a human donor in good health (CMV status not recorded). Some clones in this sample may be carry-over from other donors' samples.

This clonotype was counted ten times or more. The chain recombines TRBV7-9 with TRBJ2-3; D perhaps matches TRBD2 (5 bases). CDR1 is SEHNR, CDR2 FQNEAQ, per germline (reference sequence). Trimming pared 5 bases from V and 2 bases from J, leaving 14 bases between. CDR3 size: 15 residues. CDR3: CASSQRAPPTDTQYF. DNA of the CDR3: TGTGCCAGCAGCCAGAGGGCCCCTCCCACAGATACGCAGTATTTT. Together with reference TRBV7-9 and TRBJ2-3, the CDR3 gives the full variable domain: DTGVSQNPRHKITKRGQNVTFRCDPISEHNRLYWYRQTLGQGPEFLTYFQNEAQLEKSRLLSDRFSAERPKGSFSTLEIQRTEQGDSAMYLCASSQRAPPTDTQYFGPGTRLTVL.

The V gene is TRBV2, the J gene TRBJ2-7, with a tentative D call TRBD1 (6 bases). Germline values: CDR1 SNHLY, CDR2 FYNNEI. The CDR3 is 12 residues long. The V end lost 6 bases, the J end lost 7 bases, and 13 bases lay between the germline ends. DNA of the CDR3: TGTGCCAGCAGGGGGGCCATCCGGGAGCAGTACGTC. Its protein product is CASRGAIREQYV.

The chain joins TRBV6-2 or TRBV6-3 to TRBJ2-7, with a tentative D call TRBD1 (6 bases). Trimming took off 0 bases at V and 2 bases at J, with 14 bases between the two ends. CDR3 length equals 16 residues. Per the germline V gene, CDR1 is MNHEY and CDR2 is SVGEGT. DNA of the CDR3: TGTGCCAGCAGTTACTCGAACAGGGTATTTACCTACGAGCAGTACTTC. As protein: CASSYSNRVFTYEQYF.

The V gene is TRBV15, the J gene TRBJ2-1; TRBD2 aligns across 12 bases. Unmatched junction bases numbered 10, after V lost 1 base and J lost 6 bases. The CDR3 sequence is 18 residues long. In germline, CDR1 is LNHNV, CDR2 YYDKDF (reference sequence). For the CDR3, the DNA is TGTGCCACCAGCAGAGTTCCGACTAGCGGGAGTATATTCAATGAGCAGTTCTTC. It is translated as CATSRVPTSGSIFNEQFF.

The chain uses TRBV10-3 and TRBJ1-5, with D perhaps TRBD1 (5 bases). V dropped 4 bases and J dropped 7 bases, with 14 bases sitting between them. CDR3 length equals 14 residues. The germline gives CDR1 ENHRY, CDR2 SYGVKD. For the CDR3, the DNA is TGTGCCATCAGTGGGGGGGAAGGAGGACAGCCCCAGCATTTT. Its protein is CAISGGEGGQPQHF.

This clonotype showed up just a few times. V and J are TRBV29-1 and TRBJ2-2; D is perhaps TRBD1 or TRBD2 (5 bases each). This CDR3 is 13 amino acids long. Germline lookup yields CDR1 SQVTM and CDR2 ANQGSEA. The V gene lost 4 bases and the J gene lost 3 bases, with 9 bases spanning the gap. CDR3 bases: TGCAGCGTTGTTGGGACCGACACCGGGGAGCTGTTTTTT. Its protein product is CSVVGTDTGELFF.